What follows describes a single T cell receptor (beta chain). Antigen specificity is unknown. Compared with germline, one end of the junction differs, possibly owing to a read error. The sample belongs to a study of cytomegalovirus exposure and HLA in healthy donors. The PCR made use of 60 Vbeta and 13 Jbeta primers. Methods used by the authors: Per a later analysis, the number of unique TCR beta chains was some 82 million, of which 9 million to 14 million were shared. Sequencing used immunoSEQ multiplex PCR; TCRdb keeps in-frame clones, though not all of them. Clone size and the V and J calls come from that table; the DNA yielded D and trimming. The sample shows 60,000 to 70,000 clones, 78% of them seen only once. The CDR3 loop spans 11 amino acids. The V gene's germline CDR1 is DFQATT and CDR2 SNEGSKA (reference sequence). Study-wide findings and caveats: Highly shared variants forming one cluster were likely a sequencing artifact.

The TCR originated in a man aged 40-55 years in good health and CMV-seronegative. Material for sequencing was PBMCs. This chain connects TRBV20-1 to TRBJ2-7, with 7 bases fitting TRBD2. The CDR3 loop reads CSGRLAYEQYF. Here the CDR3 DNA reads TGCAGTGGTAGACTAGCTTACGAGCAGTACTTC.